Shown below are 22 T cell receptor beta chains from a single sample sequenced in a study of T cells in Graves' hyperthyroidism and ophthalmopathy. Amplification of TCR beta CDR3 regions was performed using RNA transcripts as template. HTBI primers drove first-round RT-PCR of the TCR CDR3. TCRdb re-derived calls from the multiplex PCR reads in MiXCR, one entry per CDR3 protein. The sample has 89,000 or so distinct CDR3 sequences, 35% to 50% seen once. Sequenced sample: peripheral blood or thyroid tissue (not recorded which). The receptors originated from a woman aged 25 to 39 with Graves' hyperthyroidism.

This clonotype was seen many times. This chain's CDR3 is CASSLVRGAYEQYF. The CDR3 nucleotides are TGTGCCAGCAGCTTAGTCAGGGGGGCCTACGAGCAGTACTTC. V and J are TRBV7-9 and TRBJ2-7; perhaps TRBD1 as D (7 bases). The CDR3 runs to 14 residues. Germline V gene lookup returns CDR1 SEHNR and CDR2 FQNEAQ (reference sequence). V lost 1 base, J lost 2 bases, and 9 bases lay in between. The full variable domain, its missing parts supplied by reference TRBV7-9 and TRBJ2-7, is DTGVSQNPRHKITKRGQNVTFRCDPISEHNRLYWYRQTLGQGPEFLTYFQNEAQLEKSRLLSDRFSAERPKGSFSTLEIQRTEQGDSAMYLCASSLVRGAYEQYFGPGTRLTVT.

There are many counts of this clonotype. The chain combines TRBV15 with TRBJ1-3; no clear D. The CDR3 is 15 residues long. The V end was cut by 0 bases, the J end by 0 bases, with 6 bases between. Per the germline V gene, CDR1 is LNHNV and CDR2 is YYDKDF (reference sequence). This CDR3 reads CATSRDRHSGNTIYF. Here the CDR3 DNA reads TGTGCCACCAGCAGAGATCGTCACTCTGGAAACACCATATATTTT.

This clonotype was counted between two and nine times. One end of the junction fails to match germline, which may point to a read error. The chain links TRBV18 to TRBJ1-1; D ambiguous. The CDR3 loop spans 12 amino acids. Germline loops: CDR1 KGHSH, CDR2 LQKENI. The CDR3 protein is CASSGSGPDAFF. CDR3 nucleotide sequence: TGTGCCAGCTCAGGTTCGGGCCCTGACGCTTTCTTT.

This clonotype showed up many times. The V gene is TRBV10-2, the J gene TRBJ2-3, with TRBD2 matching over 10 bases. Germline V CDR1 and CDR2: WSHSY, SAAADI. This CDR3 is built from 22 residues. Trimming took 6 bases from V and 5 from J; bases not matched to a gene: 29. The CDR3 loop reads CASSASDEKPYLAGVREDTQYF. For the CDR3, the DNA is TGCGCCAGCAGCGCCTCTGACGAAAAGCCCTACCTAGCGGGAGTAAGGGAAGATACGCAGTATTTT.

In its sample, this clonotype was seen a few times. The chain combines TRBV10-3 with TRBJ2-2, with a possible D match to TRBD1 (5 bases). CDR3 length equals 12 residues. Deletions cut 6 bases from V and 6 bases from J, with 8 bases between. Germline CDR1 reads ENHRY; CDR2 reads SYGVKD. CDR3 sequence reads: CAIRGVAGELFF. DNA of the CDR3: TGTGCCATCAGAGGGGTAGCCGGGGAGCTGTTTTTT.

The V gene is TRBV7-9, the J gene TRBJ2-6; no reliable D call. The CDR3 totals 14 residues. The germline CDR1 and CDR2 sequences are SEHNR and FQNEAQ (reference sequence). V was clipped by 5 bases and J by 3 bases, with 8 bases between them. CDR3 nucleotides: TGTGCCAGCAGCCCAGCCCTTGGGGCCAACGTCCTGACTTTC. Its protein product is CASSPALGANVLTF.

As to this clonotype: This is likely a read error, given that the CDR3 carries no conserved phenylalanine or tryptophan at its end. The rearrangement links TRBV7-9 to TRBJ2-2; D could derive from TRBD1 or TRBD2 (5 bases each). CDR3 size: 16 residues. The germline gives CDR1 SEHNR, CDR2 FQNEAQ (reference sequence). The CDR3 here is CANSQRTGQNTGELFL. The CDR3 DNA reads TGTGCCAACAGCCAACGGACTGGACAGAACACCGGGGAGCTGTTTCTT.

This clonotype has a single count. V is TRBV28 and J is TRBJ1-5, with a weak D call TRBD1 (5 bases). Trimming stripped 3 bases from V and 2 bases from J, with 17 bases between. The CDR3 loop spans 17 amino acids. Germline values: CDR1 MDHEN, CDR2 SYDVKM. The CDR3 loop reads CASSFASSLRGNQPQHF. In DNA form, the CDR3 reads TGTGCCAGCAGTTTTGCCTCCTCCCTCAGGGGCAATCAGCCCCAGCATTTT.

This chain connects TRBV7-2 to TRBJ2-7; D not certain. Germline CDR1 and CDR2: SGHTA and FQGNSA. V lost 5 bases and J lost 0, with 8 bases in between. This CDR3 spans 13 amino acids. The CDR3 region is CASSPQTSYEQYF. The CDR3 DNA is TGTGCCAGCAGCCCCCAGACCTCCTACGAGCAGTACTTC.

This clonotype came up many times. The chain links TRBV28 to TRBJ2-7; D not certain. The CDR3 sequence is 13 residues long. The V end was cut by 5 bases, the J end by 3 bases, with 11 bases between. The germline gives CDR1 MDHEN, CDR2 SYDVKM. The CDR3: CASSPSIDYEQYF. The CDR3 DNA reads TGTGCCAGCAGTCCCTCTATCGACTACGAGCAGTACTTC.

This clonotype was picked up many times. V usage is TRBV7-8 and J usage is TRBJ2-2, with TRBD1 matching 7 bases. CDR3 length: 15 amino acids. Germline V gene data show CDR1 as SGHVS and CDR2 as FQNEAQ. J gave up 1 base and V 1 base, and 0 bases lay outside the gene matches. The DNA for the CDR3 is TGTGCCAGCAGCTTAGGGGACAGGAACACCGGGGAGCTGTTTTTT. It yields the protein CASSLGDRNTGELFF.

The gene calls are TRBV28 and TRBJ1-1, with D perhaps matching TRBD1 (6 bases). With 6 bases removed from V and 0 bases from J, the gap between germline ends came to 11 bases. The CDR3 is made up of 14 amino acids. Looked up from germline, CDR1 is MDHEN and CDR2 is SYDVKM. The DNA for the CDR3 is TGTGCCAGCAGGGCCTCAGGGGTGAACACTGAAGCTTTCTTT. It encodes CASRASGVNTEAFF.

Ten or more counts support this clonotype. The chain combines TRBV5-6 with TRBJ2-2, with D unresolved. The germline V gene has CDR1 SGHDT and CDR2 YYEEEE. The CDR3 length is 12 residues. The ends were cut back, 6 bases at V and 5 bases at J, with 8 bases in the middle. DNA for the CDR3: TGTGCCAGCAACTACGGGACCGGGGAGCTGTTTTTT. Protein product: CASNYGTGELFF. Drawing the rest from reference TRBV5-6 and TRBJ2-2, the complete variable domain is DAGVTQSPTHLIKTRGQQVTLRCSPKSGHDTVSWYQQALGQGPQFIFQYYEEEERQRGNFPDRFSGHQFPNYSSELNVNALLLGDSALYLCASNYGTGELFFGEGSRLTVL.

Details on this clonotype: The junction shows a germline mismatch at one end, possibly a read error. The chain joins TRBV29-1 to TRBJ1-1; D might be TRBD1 (6 bases). Germline CDR1 is SQVTM and CDR2 is ANQGSEA. CDR3 length: 15 amino acids. The CDR3, as DNA: TGCAGCGTTGAAACGTCGGGGGCGGAAAATATTGAAGCCTTCTTT. It is translated as CSVETSGAENIEAFF.

On this clonotype itself: A much larger clonotype is one base distant, so this may be a read error. This chain connects TRBV28 to TRBJ1-4; D is unclear. Looked up from germline, CDR1 is MDHEN and CDR2 is SYDVKM. The ends were cut back, 3 bases at V and 10 bases at J, with 9 bases in the middle. CDR3 length: 12 residues. As DNA, the CDR3 is TGTGCCAGCAGTTTGGGCCGAGGAAAACTGTTTTTT. This translates into CASSLGRGKLFF.

V and J are TRBV10-2 and TRBJ2-6, with 8 bases fitting TRBD2. The CDR3 is 16 amino acids. CDR1 is WSHSY and CDR2 is SAAADI in the germline V gene. Unmatched junction bases numbered 5, after V lost 5 bases and J lost 2 bases. DNA of the CDR3: TGCGCCAGCAGTAGGGCGGGACTAGCTGGGGCCAACGTCCTGACTTTC. As protein: CASSRAGLAGANVLTF.

The chain is built from TRBV20-1 and TRBJ2-5; weak D call: TRBD1 (6 bases). The CDR3 sequence is 15 residues long. CDR1 and CDR2 (germline): DFQATT, SNEGSKA (reference sequence). Trimming cost V 0 bases and J 1 base, with 12 bases left between them. The DNA of the CDR3 is TGCAGTGCTAGAGACCCCCGGGACATCCAAGAGACCCAGTACTTC. This sequence encodes CSARDPRDIQETQYF.

This chain links TRBV7-9 with TRBJ1-2; D not resolved. The ends were cut back, 3 bases at V and 8 bases at J, with 16 bases in the middle. CDR3 length: 14 amino acids. Germline loops: CDR1 SEHNR, CDR2 FQNEAQ (reference sequence). The CDR3 bases are TGTGCCAGCAGCTTCTCCCCCGCAGGAGGAGGCTACACCTTC. It translates to CASSFSPAGGGYTF.

This clonotype was observed many times. This rearrangement joins TRBV13 to TRBJ2-5; a weak D match, TRBD2 (6 bases). V was cut by 2 bases and J by 2 bases, with 9 bases left in between. The CDR3 contains 14 residues. Germline V CDR1 and CDR2: PRHDT, FYEKMQ (reference sequence). CDR3 DNA: TGTGCCAGCAGCTTATGGGGGACTCAAGAGACCCAGTACTTC. This encodes CASSLWGTQETQYF.

This clonotype has a count of ten or more. This chain joins TRBV9 and TRBJ2-7, with 8 bases matching TRBD2. Germline V gene sequence: CDR1 SGDLS, CDR2 YYNGEE. V lost 3 bases to trimming and J lost 3 bases; unmatched junction nucleotides: 8. The CDR3 length is 15 residues. CDR3 protein: CASSASGLGGYEQYF. Written as DNA, the CDR3 is TGTGCCAGCAGCGCCTCGGGACTAGGGGGCTACGAGCAGTACTTC.

At least ten counts were recorded for this clonotype. CDR3 in DNA: TGTGCCAGCAGCCCCGACAGAACTGAGCAGTTCTTC. Translation: CASSPDRTEQFF. The V call is TRBV13, the J call TRBJ2-1; TRBD1 is a possible D gene (5 bases). Trimming took off 5 bases at V and 9 bases at J, with 11 bases between the two ends. Germline lookup yields CDR1 PRHDT and CDR2 FYEKMQ (reference sequence). The CDR3 has 12 amino acids.

Turning to this clonotype: The junction departs from the called germline gene at one end, perhaps through a read error. This sequence joins TRBV10-3 and TRBJ2-7; D is undetermined. This CDR3 spans 11 amino acids. Germline CDR1 ENHRY, CDR2 SYGVKD. The CDR3: CVIRWGGEQYF. The CDR3 bases are TGCGTCATCAGGTGGGGTGGAGAGCAGTACTTC.